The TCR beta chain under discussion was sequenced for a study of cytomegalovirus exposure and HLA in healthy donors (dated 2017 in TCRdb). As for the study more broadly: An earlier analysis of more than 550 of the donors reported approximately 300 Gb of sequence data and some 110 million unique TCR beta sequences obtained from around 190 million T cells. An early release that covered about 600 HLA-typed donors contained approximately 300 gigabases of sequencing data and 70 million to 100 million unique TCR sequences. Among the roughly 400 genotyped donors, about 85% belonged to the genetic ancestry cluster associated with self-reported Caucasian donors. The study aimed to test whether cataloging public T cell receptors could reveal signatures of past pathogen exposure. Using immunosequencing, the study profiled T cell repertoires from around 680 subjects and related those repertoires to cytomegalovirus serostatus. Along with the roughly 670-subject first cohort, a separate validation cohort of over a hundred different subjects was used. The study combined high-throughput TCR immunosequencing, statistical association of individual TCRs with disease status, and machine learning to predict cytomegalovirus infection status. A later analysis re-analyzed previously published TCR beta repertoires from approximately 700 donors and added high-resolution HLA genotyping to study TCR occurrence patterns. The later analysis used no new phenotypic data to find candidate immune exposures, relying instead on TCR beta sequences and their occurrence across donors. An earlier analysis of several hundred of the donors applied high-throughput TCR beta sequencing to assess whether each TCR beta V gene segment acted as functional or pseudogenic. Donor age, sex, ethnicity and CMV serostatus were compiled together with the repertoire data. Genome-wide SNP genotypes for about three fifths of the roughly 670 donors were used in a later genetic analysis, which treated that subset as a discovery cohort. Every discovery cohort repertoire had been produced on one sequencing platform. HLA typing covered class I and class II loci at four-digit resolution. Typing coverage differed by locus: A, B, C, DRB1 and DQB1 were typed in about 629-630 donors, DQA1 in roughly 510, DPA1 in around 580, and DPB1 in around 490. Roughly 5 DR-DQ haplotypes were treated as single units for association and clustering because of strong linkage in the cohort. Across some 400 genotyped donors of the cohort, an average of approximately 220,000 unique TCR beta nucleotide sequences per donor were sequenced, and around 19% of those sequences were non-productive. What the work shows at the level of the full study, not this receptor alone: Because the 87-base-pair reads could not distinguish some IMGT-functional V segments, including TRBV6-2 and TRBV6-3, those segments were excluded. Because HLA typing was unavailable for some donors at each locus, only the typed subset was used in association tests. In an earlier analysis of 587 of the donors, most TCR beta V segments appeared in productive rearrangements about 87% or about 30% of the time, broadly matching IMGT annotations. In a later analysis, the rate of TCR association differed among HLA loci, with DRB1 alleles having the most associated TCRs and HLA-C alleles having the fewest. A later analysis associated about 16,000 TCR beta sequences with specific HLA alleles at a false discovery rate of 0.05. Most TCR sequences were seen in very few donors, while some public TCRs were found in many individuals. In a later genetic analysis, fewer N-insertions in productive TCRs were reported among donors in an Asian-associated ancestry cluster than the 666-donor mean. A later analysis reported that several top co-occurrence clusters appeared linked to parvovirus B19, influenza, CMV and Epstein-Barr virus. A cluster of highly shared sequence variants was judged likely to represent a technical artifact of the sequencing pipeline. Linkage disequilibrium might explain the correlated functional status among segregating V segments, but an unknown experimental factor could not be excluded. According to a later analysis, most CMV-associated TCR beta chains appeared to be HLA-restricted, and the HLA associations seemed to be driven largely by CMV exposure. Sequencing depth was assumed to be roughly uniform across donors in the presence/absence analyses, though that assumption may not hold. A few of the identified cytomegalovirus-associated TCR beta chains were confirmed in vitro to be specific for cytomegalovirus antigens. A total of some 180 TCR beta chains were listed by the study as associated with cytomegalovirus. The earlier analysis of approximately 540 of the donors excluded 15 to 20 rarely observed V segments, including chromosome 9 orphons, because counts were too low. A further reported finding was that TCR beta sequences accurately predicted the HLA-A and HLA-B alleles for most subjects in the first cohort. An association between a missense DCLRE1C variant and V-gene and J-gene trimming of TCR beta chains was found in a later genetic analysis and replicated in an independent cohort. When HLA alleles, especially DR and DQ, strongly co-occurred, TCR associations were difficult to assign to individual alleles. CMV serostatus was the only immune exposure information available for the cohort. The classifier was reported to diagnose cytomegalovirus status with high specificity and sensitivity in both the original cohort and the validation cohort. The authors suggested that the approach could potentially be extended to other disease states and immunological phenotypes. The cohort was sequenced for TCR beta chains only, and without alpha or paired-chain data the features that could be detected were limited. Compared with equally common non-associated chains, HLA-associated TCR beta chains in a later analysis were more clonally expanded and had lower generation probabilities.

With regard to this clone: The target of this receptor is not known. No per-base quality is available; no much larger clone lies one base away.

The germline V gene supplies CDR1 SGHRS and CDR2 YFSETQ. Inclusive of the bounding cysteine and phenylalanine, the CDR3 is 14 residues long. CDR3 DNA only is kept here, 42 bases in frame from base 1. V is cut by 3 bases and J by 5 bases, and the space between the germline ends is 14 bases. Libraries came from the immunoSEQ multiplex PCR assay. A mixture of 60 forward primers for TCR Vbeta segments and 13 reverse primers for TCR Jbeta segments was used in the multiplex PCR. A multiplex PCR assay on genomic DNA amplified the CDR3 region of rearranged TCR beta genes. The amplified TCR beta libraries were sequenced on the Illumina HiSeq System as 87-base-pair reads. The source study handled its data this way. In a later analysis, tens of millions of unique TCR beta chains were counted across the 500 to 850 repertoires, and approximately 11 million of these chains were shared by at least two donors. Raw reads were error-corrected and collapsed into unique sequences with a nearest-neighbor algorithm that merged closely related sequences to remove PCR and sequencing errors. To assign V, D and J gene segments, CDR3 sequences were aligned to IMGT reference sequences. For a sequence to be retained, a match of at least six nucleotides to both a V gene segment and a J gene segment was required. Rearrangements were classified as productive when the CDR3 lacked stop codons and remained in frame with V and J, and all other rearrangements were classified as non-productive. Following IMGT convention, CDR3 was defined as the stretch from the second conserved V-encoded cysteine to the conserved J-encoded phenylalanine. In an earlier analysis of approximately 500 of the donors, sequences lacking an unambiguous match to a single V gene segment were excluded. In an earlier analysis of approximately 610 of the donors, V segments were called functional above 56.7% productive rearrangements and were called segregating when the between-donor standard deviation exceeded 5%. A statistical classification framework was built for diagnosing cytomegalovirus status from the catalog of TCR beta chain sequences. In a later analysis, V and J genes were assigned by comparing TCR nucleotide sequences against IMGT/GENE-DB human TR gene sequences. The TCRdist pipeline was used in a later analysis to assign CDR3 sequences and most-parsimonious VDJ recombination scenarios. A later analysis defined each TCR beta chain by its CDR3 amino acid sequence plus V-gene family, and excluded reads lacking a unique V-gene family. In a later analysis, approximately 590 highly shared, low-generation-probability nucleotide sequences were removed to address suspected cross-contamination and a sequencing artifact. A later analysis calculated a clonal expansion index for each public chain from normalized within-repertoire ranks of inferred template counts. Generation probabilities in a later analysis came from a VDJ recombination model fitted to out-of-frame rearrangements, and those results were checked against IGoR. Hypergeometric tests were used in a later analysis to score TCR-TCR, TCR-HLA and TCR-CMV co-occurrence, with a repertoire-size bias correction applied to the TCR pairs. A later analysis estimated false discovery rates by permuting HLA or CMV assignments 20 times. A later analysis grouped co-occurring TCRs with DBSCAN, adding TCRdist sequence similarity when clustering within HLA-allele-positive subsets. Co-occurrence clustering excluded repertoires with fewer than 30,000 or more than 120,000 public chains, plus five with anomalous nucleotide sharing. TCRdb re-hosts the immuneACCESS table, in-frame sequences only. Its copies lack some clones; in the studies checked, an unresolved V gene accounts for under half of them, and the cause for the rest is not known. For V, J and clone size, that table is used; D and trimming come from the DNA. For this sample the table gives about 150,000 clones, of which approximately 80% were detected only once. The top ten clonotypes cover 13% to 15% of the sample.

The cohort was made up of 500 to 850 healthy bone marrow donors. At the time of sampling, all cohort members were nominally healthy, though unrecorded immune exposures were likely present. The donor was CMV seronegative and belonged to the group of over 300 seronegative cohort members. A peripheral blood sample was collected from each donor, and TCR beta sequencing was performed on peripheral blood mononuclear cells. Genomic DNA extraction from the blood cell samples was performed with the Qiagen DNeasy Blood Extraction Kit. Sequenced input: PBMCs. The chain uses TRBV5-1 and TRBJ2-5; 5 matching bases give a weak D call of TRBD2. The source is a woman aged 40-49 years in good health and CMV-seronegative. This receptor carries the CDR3 CASSSTWERETQYF. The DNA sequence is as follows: TGCGCCAGCAGCTCCACATGGGAGAGGGAGACCCAGTACTTC. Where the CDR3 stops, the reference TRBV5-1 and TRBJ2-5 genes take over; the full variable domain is KAGVTQTPRYLIKTRGQQVTLSCSPISGHRSVSWYQQTPGQGLQFLFEYFSETQRNKGNFPGRFSGRQFSNSRSEMNVSTLELGDSALYLCASSSTWERETQYFGPGTRLLVL.